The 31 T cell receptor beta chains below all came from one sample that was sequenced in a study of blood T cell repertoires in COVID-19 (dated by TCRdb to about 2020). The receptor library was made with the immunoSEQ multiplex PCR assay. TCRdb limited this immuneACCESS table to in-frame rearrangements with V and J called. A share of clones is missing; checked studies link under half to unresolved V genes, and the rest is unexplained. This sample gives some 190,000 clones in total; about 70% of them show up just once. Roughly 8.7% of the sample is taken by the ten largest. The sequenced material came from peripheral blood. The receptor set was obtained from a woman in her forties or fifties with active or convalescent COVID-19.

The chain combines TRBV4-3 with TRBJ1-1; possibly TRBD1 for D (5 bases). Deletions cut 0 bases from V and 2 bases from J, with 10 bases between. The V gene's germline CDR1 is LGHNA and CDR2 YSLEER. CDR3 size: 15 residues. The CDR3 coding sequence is TGCGCCAGCAGCCAAGATTACAGGACAAACACTGAAGCTTTCTTT. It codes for CASSQDYRTNTEAFF.

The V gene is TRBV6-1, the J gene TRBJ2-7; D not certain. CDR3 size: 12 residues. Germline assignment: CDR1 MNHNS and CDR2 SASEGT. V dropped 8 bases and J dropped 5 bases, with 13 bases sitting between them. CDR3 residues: CASSNPTHEQYF. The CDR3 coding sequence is TGTGCCAGCTCAAACCCGACTCACGAGCAGTACTTC.

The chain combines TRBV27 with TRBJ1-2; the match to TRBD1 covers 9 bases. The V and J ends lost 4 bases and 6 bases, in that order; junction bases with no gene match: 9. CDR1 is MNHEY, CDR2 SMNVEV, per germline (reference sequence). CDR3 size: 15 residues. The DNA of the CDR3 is TGTGCCAGCAGTTCGTACTCCGGGACAGGGAATGGCTACACCTTC. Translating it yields CASSSYSGTGNGYTF.

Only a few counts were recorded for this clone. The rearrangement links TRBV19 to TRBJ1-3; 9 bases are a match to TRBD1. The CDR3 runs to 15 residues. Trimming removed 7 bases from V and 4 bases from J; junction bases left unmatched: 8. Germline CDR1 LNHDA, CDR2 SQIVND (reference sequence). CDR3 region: CASTATGGYGNTIYF. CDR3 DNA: TGTGCCAGTACCGCGACAGGGGGGTACGGAAACACCATATATTTT.

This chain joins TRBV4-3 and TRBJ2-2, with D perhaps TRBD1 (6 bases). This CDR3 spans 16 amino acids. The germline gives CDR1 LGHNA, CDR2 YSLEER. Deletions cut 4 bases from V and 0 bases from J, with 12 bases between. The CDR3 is CASSRIQGPNTGELFF. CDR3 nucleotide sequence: TGCGCCAGCAGCCGCATACAGGGACCGAACACCGGGGAGCTGTTTTTT.

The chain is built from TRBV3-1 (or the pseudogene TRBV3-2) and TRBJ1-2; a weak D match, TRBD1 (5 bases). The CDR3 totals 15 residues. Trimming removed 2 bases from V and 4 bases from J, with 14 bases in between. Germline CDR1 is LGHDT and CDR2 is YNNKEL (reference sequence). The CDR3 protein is CASSQRSGSGYGYTF. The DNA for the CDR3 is TGTGCCAGCAGCCAAAGATCAGGGTCAGGCTATGGCTACACCTTC.

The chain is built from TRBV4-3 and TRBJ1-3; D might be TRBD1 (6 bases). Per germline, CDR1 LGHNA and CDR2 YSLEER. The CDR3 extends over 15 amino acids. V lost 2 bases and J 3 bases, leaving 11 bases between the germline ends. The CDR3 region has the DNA TGCGCCAGCAGCCAAATTGGGGACATTGGAAACACCATATATTTT. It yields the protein CASSQIGDIGNTIYF.

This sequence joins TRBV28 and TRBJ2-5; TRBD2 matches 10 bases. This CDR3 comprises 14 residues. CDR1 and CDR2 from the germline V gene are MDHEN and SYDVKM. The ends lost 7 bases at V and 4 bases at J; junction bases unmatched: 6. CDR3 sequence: CASTSLAGVETQYF. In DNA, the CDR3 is TGTGCCAGCACTTCTCTAGCGGGAGTAGAGACCCAGTACTTC. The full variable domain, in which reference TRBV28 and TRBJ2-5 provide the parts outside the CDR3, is DVKVTQSSRYLVKRTGEKVFLECVQDMDHENMFWYRQDPGLGLRLIYFSYDVKMKEKGDIPEGYSVSREKKERFSLILESASTNQTSMYLCASTSLAGVETQYFGPGTRLLVL.

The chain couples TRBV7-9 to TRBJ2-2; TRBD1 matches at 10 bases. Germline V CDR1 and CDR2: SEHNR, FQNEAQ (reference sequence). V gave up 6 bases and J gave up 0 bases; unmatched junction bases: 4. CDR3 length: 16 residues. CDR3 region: CASRPGQGANTGELFF. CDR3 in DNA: TGTGCCAGCAGACCCGGACAGGGGGCGAACACCGGGGAGCTGTTTTTT.

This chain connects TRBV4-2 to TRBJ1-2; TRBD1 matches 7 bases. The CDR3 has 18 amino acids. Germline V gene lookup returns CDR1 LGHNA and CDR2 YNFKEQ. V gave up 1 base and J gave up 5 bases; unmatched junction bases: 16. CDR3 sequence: CASSQGVRGRGGGYGYTF. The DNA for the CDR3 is TGTGCCAGCAGCCAAGGGGTCAGGGGACGAGGGGGCGGGTATGGCTACACCTTC.

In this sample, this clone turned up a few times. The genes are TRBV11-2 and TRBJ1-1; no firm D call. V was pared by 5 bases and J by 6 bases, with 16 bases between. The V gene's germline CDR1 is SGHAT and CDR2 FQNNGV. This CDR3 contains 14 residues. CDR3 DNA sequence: TGTGCCAGCAGCAAAACTGGCACTAACGCTGAAGCTTTCTTT. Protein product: CASSKTGTNAEAFF. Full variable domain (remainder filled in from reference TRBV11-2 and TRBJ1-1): EAGVAQSPRYKIIEKRQSVAFWCNPISGHATLYWYQQILGQGPKLLIQFQNNGVVDDSQLPKDRFSAERLKGVDSTLKIQPAKLEDSAVYLCASSKTGTNAEAFFGQGTRLTVV.

CDR3 DNA sequence: TGTGCCAGCAGTGGTCCCCCCAGGAACACTGAAGCTTTCTTT. Its translation is CASSGPPRNTEAFF. This rearrangement joins TRBV2 to TRBJ1-1; D is uncertain. In germline, CDR1 is SNHLY, CDR2 FYNNEI. The CDR3 loop spans 14 amino acids. Trimming took off 4 bases at V and 1 base at J, with 10 bases between the two ends.

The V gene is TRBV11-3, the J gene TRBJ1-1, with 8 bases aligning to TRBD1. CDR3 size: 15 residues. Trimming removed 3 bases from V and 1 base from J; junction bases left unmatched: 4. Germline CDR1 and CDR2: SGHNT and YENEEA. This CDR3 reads CASSFQDRANTEAFF. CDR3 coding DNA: TGTGCCAGCAGCTTTCAGGACAGGGCGAACACTGAAGCTTTCTTT.

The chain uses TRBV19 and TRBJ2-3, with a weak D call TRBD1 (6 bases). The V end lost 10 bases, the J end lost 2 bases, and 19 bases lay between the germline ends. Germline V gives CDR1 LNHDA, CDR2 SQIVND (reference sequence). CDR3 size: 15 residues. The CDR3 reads CATSRQATITDTQYF. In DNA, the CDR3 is TGTGCCACCTCGAGACAGGCGACTATCACAGATACGCAGTATTTT.

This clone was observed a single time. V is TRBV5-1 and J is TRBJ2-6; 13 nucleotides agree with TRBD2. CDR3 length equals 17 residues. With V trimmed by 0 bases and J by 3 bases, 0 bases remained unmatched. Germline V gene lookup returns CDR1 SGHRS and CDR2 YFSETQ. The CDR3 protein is CASSLGLAGGGANVLTF. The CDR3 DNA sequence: TGCGCCAGCAGCTTGGGACTAGCGGGAGGTGGGGCCAACGTCCTGACTTTC.

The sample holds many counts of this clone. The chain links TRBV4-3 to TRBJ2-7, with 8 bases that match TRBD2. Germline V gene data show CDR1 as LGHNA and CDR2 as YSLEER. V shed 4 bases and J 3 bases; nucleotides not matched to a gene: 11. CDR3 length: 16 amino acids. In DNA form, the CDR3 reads TGCGCCAGCAGCCGATTACTAGCGGCCTCGTTCTACGAGCAGTACTTC. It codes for CASSRLLAASFYEQYF.

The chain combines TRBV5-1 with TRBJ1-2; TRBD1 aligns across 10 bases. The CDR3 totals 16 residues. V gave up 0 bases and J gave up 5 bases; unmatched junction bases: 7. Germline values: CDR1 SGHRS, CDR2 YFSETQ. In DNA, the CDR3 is TGCGCCAGCAGCTTGGGACAGGGGGCTTTCTCTTATGGCTACACCTTC. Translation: CASSLGQGAFSYGYTF.

CDR3 region: CASSPWEYNEQFF. As DNA, the CDR3 is TGTGCCAGCAGCCCGTGGGAGTACAATGAGCAGTTCTTC. The chain links TRBV13 to TRBJ2-1; tentative D call: TRBD2 (5 bases). V shed 5 bases and J shed 4 bases, with 9 bases lying between them. Looked up from germline, CDR1 is PRHDT and CDR2 is FYEKMQ (reference sequence). CDR3 length: 13 amino acids.

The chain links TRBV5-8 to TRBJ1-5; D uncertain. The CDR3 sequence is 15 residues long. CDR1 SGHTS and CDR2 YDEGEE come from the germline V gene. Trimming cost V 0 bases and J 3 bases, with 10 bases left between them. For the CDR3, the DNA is TGTGCCAGCAGCTTGGCTGGGCACCCCAATCAGCCCCAGCATTTT. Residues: CASSLAGHPNQPQHF.

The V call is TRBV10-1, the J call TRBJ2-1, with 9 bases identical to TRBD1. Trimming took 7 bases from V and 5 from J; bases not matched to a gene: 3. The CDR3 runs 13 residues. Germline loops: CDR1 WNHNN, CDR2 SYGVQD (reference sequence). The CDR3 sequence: CASKGTGNNEQFF. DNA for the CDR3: TGCGCCAGCAAGGGGACAGGGAACAATGAGCAGTTCTTC.

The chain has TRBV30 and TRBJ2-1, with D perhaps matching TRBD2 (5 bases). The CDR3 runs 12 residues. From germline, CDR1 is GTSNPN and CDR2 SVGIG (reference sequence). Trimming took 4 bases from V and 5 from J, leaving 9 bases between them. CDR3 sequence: CAWTSRNNEQFF. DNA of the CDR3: TGTGCCTGGACTAGCAGAAACAATGAGCAGTTCTTC.

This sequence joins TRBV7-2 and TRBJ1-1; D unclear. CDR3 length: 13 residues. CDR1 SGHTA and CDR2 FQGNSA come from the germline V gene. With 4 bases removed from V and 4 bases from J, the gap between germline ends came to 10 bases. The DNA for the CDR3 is TGTGCCAGCAGCTCACGCACTGGCACTGAAGCTTTCTTT. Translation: CASSSRTGTEAFF.

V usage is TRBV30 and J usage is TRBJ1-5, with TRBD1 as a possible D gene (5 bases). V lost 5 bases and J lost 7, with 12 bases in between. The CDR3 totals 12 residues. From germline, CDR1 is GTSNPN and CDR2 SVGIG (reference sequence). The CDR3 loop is CAWGASGQPQHF. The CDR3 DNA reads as TGTGCCTGGGGGGCCTCGGGGCAGCCCCAGCATTTT.

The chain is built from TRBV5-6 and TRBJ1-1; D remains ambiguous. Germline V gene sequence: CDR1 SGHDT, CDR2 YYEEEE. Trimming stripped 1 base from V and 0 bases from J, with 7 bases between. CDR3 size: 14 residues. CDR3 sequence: CASSLPSMNTEAFF. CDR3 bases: TGTGCCAGCAGCTTGCCCTCTATGAACACTGAAGCTTTCTTT.

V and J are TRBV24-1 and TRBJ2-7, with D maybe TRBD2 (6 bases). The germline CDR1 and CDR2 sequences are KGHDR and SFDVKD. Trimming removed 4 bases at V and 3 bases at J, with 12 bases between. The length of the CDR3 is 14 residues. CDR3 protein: CATSDGDSHYEQYF. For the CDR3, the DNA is TGTGCCACCAGTGACGGGGACTCCCACTACGAGCAGTACTTC.

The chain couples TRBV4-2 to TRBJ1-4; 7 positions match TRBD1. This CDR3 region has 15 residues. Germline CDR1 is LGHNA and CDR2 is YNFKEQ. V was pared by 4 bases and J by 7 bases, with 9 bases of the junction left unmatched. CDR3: CASSPTGSVGEKLFF. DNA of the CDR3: TGTGCCAGCAGCCCGACAGGGAGTGTAGGTGAAAAACTGTTTTTT.

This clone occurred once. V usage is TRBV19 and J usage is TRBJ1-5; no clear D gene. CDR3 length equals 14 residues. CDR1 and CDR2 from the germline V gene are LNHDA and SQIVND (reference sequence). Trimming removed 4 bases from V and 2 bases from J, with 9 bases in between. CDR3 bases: TGTGCCAGTAGTAGAGGTCGGGGCAATCAGCCCCAGCATTTT. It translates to CASSRGRGNQPQHF. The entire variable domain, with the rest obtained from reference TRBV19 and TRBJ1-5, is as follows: DGGITQSPKYLFRKEGQNVTLSCEQNLNHDAMYWYRQDPGQGLRLIYYSQIVNDFQKGDIAEGYSVSREKKESFPLTVTSAQKNPTAFYLCASSRGRGNQPQHFGDGTRLSIL.

CDR3 sequence: CASSQGWGLAGGQETQYF. CDR3 bases: TGTGCCAGCAGCCAAGGGTGGGGACTAGCGGGAGGGCAAGAGACCCAGTACTTC. This sequence joins TRBV4-2 and TRBJ2-5; 16 bases are shared with TRBD2. CDR1 is LGHNA, CDR2 YNFKEQ, per germline. V was pared by 1 base and J by 2 bases, with 4 bases of the junction left unmatched. The CDR3 loop spans 18 amino acids.

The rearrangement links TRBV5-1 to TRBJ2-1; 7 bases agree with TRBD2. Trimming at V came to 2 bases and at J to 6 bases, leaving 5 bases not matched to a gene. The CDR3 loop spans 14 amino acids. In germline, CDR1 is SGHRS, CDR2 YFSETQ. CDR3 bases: TGCGCCAGCAGCTTAAGGACTAGTGGCAATGAGCAGTTCTTC. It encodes CASSLRTSGNEQFF.

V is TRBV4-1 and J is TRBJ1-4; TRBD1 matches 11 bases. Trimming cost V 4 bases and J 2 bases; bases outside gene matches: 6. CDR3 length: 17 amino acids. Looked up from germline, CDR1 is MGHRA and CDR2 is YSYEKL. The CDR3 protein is CASSPSGTGGTNEKLFF. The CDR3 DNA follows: TGCGCCAGCAGCCCATCCGGGACAGGGGGGACTAATGAAAAACTGTTTTTT.

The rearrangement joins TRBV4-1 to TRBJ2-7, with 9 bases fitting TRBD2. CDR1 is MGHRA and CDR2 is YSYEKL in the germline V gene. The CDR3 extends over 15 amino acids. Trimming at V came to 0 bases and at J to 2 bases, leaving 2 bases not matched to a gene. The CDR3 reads CASSQDSSGAYEQYF. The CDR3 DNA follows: TGCGCCAGCAGCCAAGACTCTAGCGGGGCCTACGAGCAGTACTTC.